This T cell receptor beta chain was recorded in a study of cytomegalovirus exposure and HLA in healthy donors. Study details: An earlier analysis identified 117 million unique TCR beta sequences in about 190 million T cells. Overall study results and limits: Later on, a genetic analysis was performed. It linked a missense variant in DCLRE1C with V- and J-gene trimming of TCR beta.

The CDR3 runs to 13 residues. The germline V gene encodes CDR1 KGHSH and CDR2 LQKENI. The junction had 2 bases not matched to a gene; V was cut back by 3 bases and J by 7 bases. PCR employed 60 Vbeta and 13 Jbeta primers. The protocol was immunoSEQ multiplex PCR, while the TCRdb copy is restricted to in-frame clones and leaves out a portion. The data hold about 110,000 clones, with roughly 74% observed a single time. Comments on this clone: Its antigen remains unidentified.

What was sequenced was PBMCs. The sequence derives from a middle-aged man in good health and CMV-seronegative. The J gene is TRBJ1-4, the V gene TRBV18; 7 positions match TRBD1. As DNA, the CDR3 is TGTGCCAGCTCACCGACAGGGAGTGAAAAACTGTTTTTT. Protein product: CASSPTGSEKLFF.